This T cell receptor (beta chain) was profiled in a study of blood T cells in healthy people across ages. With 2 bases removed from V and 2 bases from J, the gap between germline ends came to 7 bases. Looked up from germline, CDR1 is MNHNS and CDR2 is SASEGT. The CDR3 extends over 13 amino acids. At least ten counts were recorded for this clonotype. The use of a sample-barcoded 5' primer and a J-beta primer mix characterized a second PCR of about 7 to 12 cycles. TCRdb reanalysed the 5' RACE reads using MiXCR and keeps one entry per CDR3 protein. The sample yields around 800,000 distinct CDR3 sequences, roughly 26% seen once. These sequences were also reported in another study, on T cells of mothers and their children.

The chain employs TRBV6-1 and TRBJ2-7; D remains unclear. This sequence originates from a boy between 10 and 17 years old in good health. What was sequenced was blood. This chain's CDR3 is CASSEKGTYEQYF. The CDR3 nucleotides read TGTGCCAGCAGTGAAAAGGGTACCTACGAGCAGTACTTC.